This TCR beta chain was sequenced for a study of T cell repertoires in cytomegalovirus infection. In the study overall: Recently identified HLA-C-restricted CMV epitopes were among the peptides used.

Note on this clonotype: Its antigen remains unknown.

Study-wide points: Accumulated public TCR beta family frequency recognized individuals carrying CMV together with the relevant HLA.

TCRdb recomputed calls from the reads with MiXCR, one row per CDR3 protein. The sample includes roughly 700,000 distinct CDR3 sequences, 30% to 35% of them seen just once. Germline assignment: CDR1 MNHNY and CDR2 SVGAGI (reference sequence). The CDR3 is 16 residues long. Deletions cut 0 bases from V and 4 bases from J, with 15 bases between. The chain employs TRBV6-6 and TRBJ1-2; possible D gene TRBD1, 5 bases. Source: cultured PBMCs, taken from culture after CMV antigen stimulation. The sequence derives from a human donor in good health (CMV status not recorded). Some clones in this sample may be carry-over from other donors' samples. In nucleotides, the CDR3 is TGTGCCAGCAGTTACTCCCCAGGGTCCTCACGCTATGGCTACACCTTC. Translated, it gives CASSYSPGSSRYGYTF.